The 16 T cell receptor beta chains below all came from one sample that was sequenced in a study of T cell changes during pregnancy in multiple sclerosis. Measured with immunoSEQ multiplex PCR; TCRdb has only the in-frame clones, and not every one. This table has over 45,000 clones, 89% appearing once. Specimen: peripheral blood, collected after pregnancy. The receptors shown here come from a female donor with multiple sclerosis, enrolled in a pregnancy study.

The chain carries TRBV13 and TRBJ1-1; D not resolved. Between the trimmed V and J ends, which lost 5 bases and 6 bases, there was a span of 10 bases. Germline V gene sequence: CDR1 PRHDT, CDR2 FYEKMQ (reference sequence). CDR3 length: 12 amino acids. The CDR3 sequence is CASSPTAAEAFF. CDR3 coding DNA: TGTGCCAGCAGCCCGACTGCAGCTGAAGCTTTCTTT.

V gene TRBV6-4 combines with J gene TRBJ1-6; the match to TRBD1 covers 8 bases. CDR3 length: 15 residues. The junction had 7 bases not matched to a gene; V was cut back by 6 bases and J by 6 bases. Germline V gene sequence: CDR1 MRHNA, CDR2 SNTAGT. This CDR3 reads CASSHDRGGNSPLHF. The CDR3, as DNA: TGTGCCAGCAGCCACGACAGGGGTGGTAATTCACCCCTCCACTTT.

This chain joins TRBV6-1 and TRBJ2-3; D remains ambiguous. With 6 bases removed from V and 2 bases from J, the gap between germline ends came to 6 bases. The V gene's germline CDR1 is MNHNS and CDR2 SASEGT. The CDR3 loop spans 12 amino acids. In nucleotides, the CDR3 is TGTGCCAGCAGCCAAAACACAGATACGCAGTATTTT. Translation gives CASSQNTDTQYF.

The chain combines TRBV5-4 with TRBJ2-5, with D perhaps TRBD1 (5 bases). V lost 0 bases to trimming and J lost 5 bases, with 11 bases between them. The CDR3 is made up of 14 amino acids. Germline CDR1 SGHNT, CDR2 YYREEE (reference sequence). The CDR3 DNA sequence: TGTGCCAGCAGCTTGGTAGGGGCAGATGAGACCCAGTACTTC. It encodes CASSLVGADETQYF.

This chain connects TRBV5-1 to TRBJ2-5, with D possibly TRBD1 on 5 matching bases. Germline lookup yields CDR1 SGHRS and CDR2 YFSETQ. CDR3 size: 13 residues. Trimming shortened V by 4 bases and J by 5 bases, and 12 bases separated the two germline ends. The CDR3, as DNA: TGCGCCAGCAGCGGGGCCTCCTTGGAGACCCAGTACTTC. Residues: CASSGASLETQYF.

The CDR3 reads CASSRTGTYYGYTF. In DNA form, the CDR3 reads TGTGCCAGCAGCCGGACCGGGACATACTATGGCTACACCTTC. The chain recombines TRBV5-6 with TRBJ1-2; D might be TRBD1 (6 bases). V was shortened by 4 bases and J by 3 bases, with 13 bases between the two germline ends. Germline V gene sequence: CDR1 SGHDT, CDR2 YYEEEE. This CDR3 is built from 14 residues.

The chain has TRBV5-6 and TRBJ1-1; D not resolved. This CDR3 comprises 13 residues. Germline V gene data show CDR1 as SGHDT and CDR2 as YYEEEE. Deletions cut 4 bases from V and 1 base from J, with 8 bases between. The CDR3 region has the DNA TGTGCCAGCAGCGCCCCAGAGAACACTGAAGCTTTCTTT. As protein: CASSAPENTEAFF.

J is TRBJ1-3 and V is TRBV13; the D gene is possibly TRBD1 (5 bases). The CDR3 contains 17 residues. CDR1 and CDR2 from the germline V gene are PRHDT and FYEKMQ (reference sequence). Trimming stripped 5 bases from V and 0 bases from J, with 17 bases between. CDR3 region: CASSRRGRASSGNTIYF. In DNA form, the CDR3 reads TGTGCCAGCAGCCGGCGAGGCAGGGCGAGCTCTGGAAACACCATATATTTT.

The chain couples TRBV2 to TRBJ2-2; 8 nucleotides match TRBD2. Trimming removed 9 bases from V and 7 bases from J; junction bases left unmatched: 4. Looked up from germline, CDR1 is SNHLY and CDR2 is FYNNEI. CDR3 length: 12 residues. The CDR3 reads CASSGDGGELFF. CDR3 DNA sequence: TGTGCCAGTAGCGGGGATGGCGGGGAGCTGTTTTTT.

The J gene is TRBJ2-2, the V gene TRBV4-2, with 10 bases matching TRBD1. The CDR3 extends over 16 amino acids. The germline CDR1 and CDR2 sequences are LGHNA and YNFKEQ. The V and J ends lost 1 base and 7 bases, in that order; junction bases with no gene match: 6. The CDR3 loop reads CASSQADRGTGGELFF. For the CDR3, the DNA is TGTGCCAGCAGCCAAGCGGACAGGGGGACCGGCGGGGAGCTGTTTTTT.

The chain combines TRBV10-3 with TRBJ1-1; 8 bases are shared with TRBD1. V lost 3 bases and J lost 5; bases outside the gene matches: 8. Germline-derived CDR1 and CDR2 are ENHRY and SYGVKD. This CDR3 has 15 amino acids. CDR3 DNA sequence: TGTGCCATCAGTGATGGAACAGGGGGAGGTACTGAAGCTTTCTTT. Protein: CAISDGTGGGTEAFF.

On this clone itself: The junction shows a germline mismatch at one end, possibly a read error. The chain joins TRBV7-3 to TRBJ1-1; 10 positions agree with TRBD1. Germline CDR1 is SGHTA and CDR2 is FQGTGA. CDR3 size: 14 residues. The CDR3 nucleotides read TGTGCCAGCAGCCCGGGACAGGGGAACGCTGAAGCTTTCTTT. Translated, it gives CASSPGQGNAEAFF.

This clone occurred many times. The chain employs TRBV7-9 and TRBJ2-1; no firm D call. The germline gives CDR1 SEHNR, CDR2 FQNEAQ (reference sequence). Deletions cut 1 base from V and 0 bases from J, with 4 bases between. The CDR3 extends over 14 amino acids. CDR3: CASSLDSSYNEQFF. As DNA, the CDR3 is TGTGCCAGCAGCTTAGATAGCTCCTACAATGAGCAGTTCTTC.

Comment on this clone: This CDR3 is also generated by other DNA sequences in the sample. The chain carries TRBV6-5 and TRBJ1-2, with 7 nucleotides matching TRBD1. CDR1 is MNHEY, CDR2 SVGAGI, per germline. This CDR3 has 14 residues. The junction had 4 bases not matched to a gene; V was cut back by 2 bases and J by 4 bases. DNA of the CDR3: TGTGCCAGCAGTTACGGGGGACAGCCCTATGGCTACACCTTC. Encoded protein: CASSYGGQPYGYTF.

The chain has TRBV15 and TRBJ2-3, with D possibly being TRBD1 (6 bases). V dropped 3 bases and J dropped 8 bases, with 15 bases sitting between them. CDR1 and CDR2 (germline): LNHNV, YYDKDF (reference sequence). CDR3 length: 14 residues. CDR3 amino acids: CATSSSWGLGTQYF. The CDR3 DNA follows: TGTGCCACCAGCAGTTCATGGGGGCTCGGTACGCAGTATTTT.

This chain connects TRBV5-4 to TRBJ1-2; D is possibly TRBD1 (5 bases). Germline CDR1 SGHNT, CDR2 YYREEE (reference sequence). This CDR3 has 15 residues. Trimming stripped 1 base from V and 3 bases from J, with 13 bases between. The CDR3 here is CASSLPPGHDYGYTF. The CDR3 region has the DNA TGTGCCAGCAGCTTGCCGCCAGGGCACGACTATGGCTACACCTTC.